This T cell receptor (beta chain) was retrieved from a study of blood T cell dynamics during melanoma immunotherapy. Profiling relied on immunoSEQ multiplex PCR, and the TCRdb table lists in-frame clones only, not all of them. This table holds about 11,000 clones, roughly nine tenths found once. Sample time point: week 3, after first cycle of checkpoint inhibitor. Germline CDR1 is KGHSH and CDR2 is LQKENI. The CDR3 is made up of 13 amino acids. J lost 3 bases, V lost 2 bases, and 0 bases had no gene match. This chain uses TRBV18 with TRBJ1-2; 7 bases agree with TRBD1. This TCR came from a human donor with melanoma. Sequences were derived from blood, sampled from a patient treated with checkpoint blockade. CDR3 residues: CASSPGTDYGYTF. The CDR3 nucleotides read TGTGCCAGCTCACCAGGGACAGACTATGGCTACACCTTC.